Below, one TCR beta chain is given with its context. The data belong to a study of PD-L1 blockade in urothelial cancer. Looking at the study overall: Blood analysis occurred 3 weeks (second dose) and 6 weeks after treatment start. T cell content in blood samples showed a median of about 150,000.

Germline V CDR1 and CDR2: LNHDA, SQIVND (reference sequence). J lost 1 base, V lost 7 bases, and 6 bases had no gene match. The CDR3 loop spans 15 amino acids. TCRdb keeps only in-frame clones here, not all; method: immunoSEQ multiplex PCR. The sample carries about 63,000 clones, roughly four fifths recorded once. The time point was: pretreatment peripheral blood. This receptor was identified in a man between 65 and 80 years old with urothelial cancer. The rearrangement joins TRBV19 to TRBJ1-3; 8 nucleotides align to TRBD1. The source was PBMCs, collected around atezolizumab (anti-PD-L1) treatment. The CDR3: CASTTDRASGNTIYF. Here the CDR3 DNA reads TGTGCCAGTACTACGGACAGGGCGTCTGGAAACACCATATATTTT.